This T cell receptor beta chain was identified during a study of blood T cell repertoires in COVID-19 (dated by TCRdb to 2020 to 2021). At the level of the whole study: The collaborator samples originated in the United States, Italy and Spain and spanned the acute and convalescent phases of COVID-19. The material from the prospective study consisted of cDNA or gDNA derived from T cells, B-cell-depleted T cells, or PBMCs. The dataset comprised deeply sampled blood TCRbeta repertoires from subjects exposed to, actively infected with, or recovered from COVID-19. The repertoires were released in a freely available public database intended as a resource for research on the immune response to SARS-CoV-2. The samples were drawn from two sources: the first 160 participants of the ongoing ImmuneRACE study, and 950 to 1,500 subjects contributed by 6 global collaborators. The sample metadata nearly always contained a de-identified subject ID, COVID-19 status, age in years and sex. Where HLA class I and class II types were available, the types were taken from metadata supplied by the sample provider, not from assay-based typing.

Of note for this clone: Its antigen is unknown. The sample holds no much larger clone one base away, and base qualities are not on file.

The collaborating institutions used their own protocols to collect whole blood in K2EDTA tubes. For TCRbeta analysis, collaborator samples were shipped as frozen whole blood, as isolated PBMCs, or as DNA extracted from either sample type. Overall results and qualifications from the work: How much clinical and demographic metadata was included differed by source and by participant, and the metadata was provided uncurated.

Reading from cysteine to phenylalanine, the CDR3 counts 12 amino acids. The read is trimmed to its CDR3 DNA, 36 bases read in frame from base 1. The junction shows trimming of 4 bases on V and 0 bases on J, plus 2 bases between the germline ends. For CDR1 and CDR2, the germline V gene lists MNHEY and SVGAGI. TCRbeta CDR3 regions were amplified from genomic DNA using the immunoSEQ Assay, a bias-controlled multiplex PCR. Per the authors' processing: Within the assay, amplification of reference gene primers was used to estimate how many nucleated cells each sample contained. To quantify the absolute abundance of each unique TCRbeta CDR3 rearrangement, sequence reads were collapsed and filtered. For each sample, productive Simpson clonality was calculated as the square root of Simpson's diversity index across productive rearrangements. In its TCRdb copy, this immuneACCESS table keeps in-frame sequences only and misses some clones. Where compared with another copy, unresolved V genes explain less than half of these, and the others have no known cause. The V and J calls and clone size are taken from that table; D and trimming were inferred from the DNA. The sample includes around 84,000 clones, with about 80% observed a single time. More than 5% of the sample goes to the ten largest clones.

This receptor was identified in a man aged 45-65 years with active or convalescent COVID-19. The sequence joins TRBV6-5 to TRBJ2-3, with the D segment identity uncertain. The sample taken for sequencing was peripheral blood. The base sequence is TGTGCCAGCAGTTTAAGCACAGATACGCAGTATTTT. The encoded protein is CASSLSTDTQYF.